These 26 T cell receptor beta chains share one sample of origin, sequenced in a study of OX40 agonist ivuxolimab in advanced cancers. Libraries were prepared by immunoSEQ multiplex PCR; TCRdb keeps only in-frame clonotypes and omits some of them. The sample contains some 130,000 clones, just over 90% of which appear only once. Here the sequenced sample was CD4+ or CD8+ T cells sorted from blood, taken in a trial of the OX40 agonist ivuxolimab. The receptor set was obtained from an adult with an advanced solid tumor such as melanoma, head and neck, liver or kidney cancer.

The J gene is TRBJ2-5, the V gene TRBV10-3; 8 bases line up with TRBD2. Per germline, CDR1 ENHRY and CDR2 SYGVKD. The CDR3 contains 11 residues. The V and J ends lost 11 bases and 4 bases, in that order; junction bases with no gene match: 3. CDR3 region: CASGGGETQYF. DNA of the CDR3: TGTGCCTCCGGGGGGGGAGAGACCCAGTACTTC.

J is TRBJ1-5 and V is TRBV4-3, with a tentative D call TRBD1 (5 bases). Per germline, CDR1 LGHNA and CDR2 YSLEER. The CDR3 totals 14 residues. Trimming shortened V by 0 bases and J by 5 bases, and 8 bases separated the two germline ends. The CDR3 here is CASSQEGLYQPQHF. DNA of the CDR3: TGCGCCAGCAGCCAAGAGGGACTCTATCAGCCCCAGCATTTT.

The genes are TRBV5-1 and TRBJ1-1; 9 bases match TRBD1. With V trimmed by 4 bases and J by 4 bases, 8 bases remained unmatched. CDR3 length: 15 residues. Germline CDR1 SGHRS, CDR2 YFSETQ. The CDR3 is CASSTGTGRFTEAFF. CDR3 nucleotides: TGCGCCAGCAGCACCGGGACAGGGCGTTTCACTGAAGCTTTCTTT.

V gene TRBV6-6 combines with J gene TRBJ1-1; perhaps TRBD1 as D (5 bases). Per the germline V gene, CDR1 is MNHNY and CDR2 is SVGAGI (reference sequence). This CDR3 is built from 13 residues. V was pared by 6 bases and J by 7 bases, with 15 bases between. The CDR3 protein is CASRPDSFGEAFF. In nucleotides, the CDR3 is TGTGCCAGCAGACCCGACAGCTTTGGTGAAGCTTTCTTT.

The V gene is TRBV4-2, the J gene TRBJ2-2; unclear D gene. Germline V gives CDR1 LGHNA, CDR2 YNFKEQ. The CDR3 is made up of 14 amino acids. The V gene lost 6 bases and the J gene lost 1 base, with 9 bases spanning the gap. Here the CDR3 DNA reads TGTGCCAGCAGGCCTGGGGTGAACACCGGGGAGCTGTTTTTT. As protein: CASRPGVNTGELFF.

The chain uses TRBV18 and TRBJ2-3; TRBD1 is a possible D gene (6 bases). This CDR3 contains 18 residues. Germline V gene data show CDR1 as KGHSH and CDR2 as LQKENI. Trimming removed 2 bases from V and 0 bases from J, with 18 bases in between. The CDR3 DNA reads TGTGCCAGCTCACCAGGGGACACATTAGGCCTTAGCACAGATACGCAGTATTTT. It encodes CASSPGDTLGLSTDTQYF. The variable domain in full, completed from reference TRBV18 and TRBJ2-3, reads NAGVMQNPRHLVRRRGQEARLRCSPMKGHSHVYWYRQLPEEGLKFMVYLQKENIIDESGMPKERFSAEFPKEGPSILRIQQVVRGDSAAYFCASSPGDTLGLSTDTQYFGPGTRLTVL.

This chain's CDR3 is CASSEWGQGKGPQHF. The CDR3 DNA is TGTGCCAGCAGTGAATGGGGACAGGGCAAAGGGCCCCAGCATTTT. The chain combines TRBV6-1 with TRBJ1-5, with 9 bases fitting TRBD1. CDR1 and CDR2 from the germline V gene are MNHNS and SASEGT. The CDR3 sequence is 15 residues long. With 2 bases clipped from V and 9 bases from J, the junction kept 8 bases outside the gene matches.

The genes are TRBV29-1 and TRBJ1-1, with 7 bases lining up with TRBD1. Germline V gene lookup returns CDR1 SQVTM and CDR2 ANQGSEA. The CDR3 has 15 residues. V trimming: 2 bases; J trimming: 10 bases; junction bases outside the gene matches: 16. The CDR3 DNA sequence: TGCAGCGTTGAAACCGCTCAACAGGGGAGTTTTGTAGCTTTCTTT. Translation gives CSVETAQQGSFVAFF.

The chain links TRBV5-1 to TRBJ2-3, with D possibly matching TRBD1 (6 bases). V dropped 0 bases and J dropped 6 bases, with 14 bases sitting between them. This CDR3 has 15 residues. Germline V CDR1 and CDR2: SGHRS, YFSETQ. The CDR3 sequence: CASSLAGARSDTQYF. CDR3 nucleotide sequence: TGCGCCAGCAGCTTGGCAGGGGCTCGCAGCGATACGCAGTATTTT.

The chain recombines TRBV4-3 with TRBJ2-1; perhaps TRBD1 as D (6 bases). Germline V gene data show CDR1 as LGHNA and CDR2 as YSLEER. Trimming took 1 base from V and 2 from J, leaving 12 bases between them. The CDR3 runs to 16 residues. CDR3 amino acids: CASSQGGRGPYNEQFF. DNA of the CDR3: TGCGCCAGCAGCCAAGGGGGCAGGGGACCCTACAATGAGCAGTTCTTC.

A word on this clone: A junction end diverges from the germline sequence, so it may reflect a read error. In DNA, the CDR3 is TGTGCCAGCAGCTTGATAGGGGGGACTGAAGCTTTCTTT. It is translated as CASSLIGGTEAFF. The V and J genes are TRBV5-1 and TRBJ1-1; TRBD1 might be the D (6 bases). This CDR3 comprises 13 residues. From germline, CDR1 is SGHRS and CDR2 YFSETQ.

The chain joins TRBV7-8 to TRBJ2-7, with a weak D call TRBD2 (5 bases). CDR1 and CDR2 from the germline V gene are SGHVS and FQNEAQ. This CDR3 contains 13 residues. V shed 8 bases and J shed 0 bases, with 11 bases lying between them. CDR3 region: CASGGQLSYEQYF. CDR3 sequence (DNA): TGTGCCAGCGGAGGTCAGCTCTCCTACGAGCAGTACTTC.

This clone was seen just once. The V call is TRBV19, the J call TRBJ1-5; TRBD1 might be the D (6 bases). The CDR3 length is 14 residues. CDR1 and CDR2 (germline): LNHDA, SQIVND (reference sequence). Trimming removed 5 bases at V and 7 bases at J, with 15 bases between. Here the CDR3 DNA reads TGTGCCAGTAGTGTCACAGGGATCGACCAGCCCCAGCATTTT. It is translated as CASSVTGIDQPQHF.

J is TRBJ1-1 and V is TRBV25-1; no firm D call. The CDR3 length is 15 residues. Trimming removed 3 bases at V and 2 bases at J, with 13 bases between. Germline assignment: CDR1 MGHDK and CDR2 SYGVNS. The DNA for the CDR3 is TGTGCCAGCAGTGAGCCCGGAGAGGGAAACACTGAAGCTTTCTTT. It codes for CASSEPGEGNTEAFF.

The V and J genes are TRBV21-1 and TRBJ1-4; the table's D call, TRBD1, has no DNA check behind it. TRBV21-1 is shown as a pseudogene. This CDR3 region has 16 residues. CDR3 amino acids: CASSRTPRQGYEKLFF. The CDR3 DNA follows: TGTGCCAGCAGCAGAACGCCGAGACAGGGTTACGAAAAACTGTTTTTT.

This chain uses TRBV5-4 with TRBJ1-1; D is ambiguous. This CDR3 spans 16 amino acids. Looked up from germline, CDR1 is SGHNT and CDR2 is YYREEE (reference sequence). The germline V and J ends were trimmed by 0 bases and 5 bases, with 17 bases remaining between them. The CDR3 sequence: CASSLGERAGRTEAFF. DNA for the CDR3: TGTGCCAGCAGCTTGGGGGAAAGGGCCGGGAGGACTGAAGCTTTCTTT. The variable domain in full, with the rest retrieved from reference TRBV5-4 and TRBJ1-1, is ETGVTQSPTHLIKTRGQQVTLRCSSQSGHNTVSWYQQALGQGPQFIFQYYREEENGRGNFPPRFSGLQFPNYSSELNVNALELDDSALYLCASSLGERAGRTEAFFGQGTRLTVV.

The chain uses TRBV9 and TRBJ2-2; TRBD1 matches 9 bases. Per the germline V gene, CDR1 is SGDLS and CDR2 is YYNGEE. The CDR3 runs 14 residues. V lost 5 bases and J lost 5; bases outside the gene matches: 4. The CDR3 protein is CASSRQGGTGELFF. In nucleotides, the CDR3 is TGTGCCAGCAGTAGACAGGGGGGTACCGGGGAGCTGTTTTTT.

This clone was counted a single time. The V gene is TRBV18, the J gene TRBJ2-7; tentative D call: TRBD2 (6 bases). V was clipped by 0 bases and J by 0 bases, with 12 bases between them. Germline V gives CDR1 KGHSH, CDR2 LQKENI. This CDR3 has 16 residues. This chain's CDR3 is CASSPPGLPSSYEQYF. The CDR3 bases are TGTGCCAGCTCACCACCAGGACTACCAAGCTCCTACGAGCAGTACTTC.

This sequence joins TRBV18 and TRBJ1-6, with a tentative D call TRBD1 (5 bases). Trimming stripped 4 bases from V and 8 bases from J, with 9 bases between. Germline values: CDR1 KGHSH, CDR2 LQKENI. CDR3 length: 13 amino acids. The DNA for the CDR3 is TGTGCCAGCTCACAGGGGCGGGATTCACCCCTCCACTTT. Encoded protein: CASSQGRDSPLHF.

The CDR3 nucleotides are TGTGCCAGCAGACCCCCCAGTACCTCCTACGAGCAGTACTTC. Amino acid sequence: CASRPPSTSYEQYF. The V and J genes are TRBV7-2 and TRBJ2-7; D is ambiguous. Germline V gene sequence: CDR1 SGHTA, CDR2 FQGNSA. V was clipped by 6 bases and J by 0 bases, with 12 bases between them. The CDR3 sequence is 14 residues long.

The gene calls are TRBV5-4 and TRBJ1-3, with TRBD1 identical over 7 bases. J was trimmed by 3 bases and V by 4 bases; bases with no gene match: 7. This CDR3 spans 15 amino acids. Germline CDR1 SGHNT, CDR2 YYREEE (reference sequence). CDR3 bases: TGTGCCAGCAGCCCTGGACAGGTGTATGGAAACACCATATATTTT. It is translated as CASSPGQVYGNTIYF.

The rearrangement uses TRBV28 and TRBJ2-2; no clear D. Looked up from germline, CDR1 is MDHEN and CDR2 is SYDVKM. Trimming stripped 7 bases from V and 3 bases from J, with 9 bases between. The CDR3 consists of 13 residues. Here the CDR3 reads CASIPTDTGELFF. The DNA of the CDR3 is TGTGCCAGCATTCCCACTGACACCGGGGAGCTGTTTTTT.

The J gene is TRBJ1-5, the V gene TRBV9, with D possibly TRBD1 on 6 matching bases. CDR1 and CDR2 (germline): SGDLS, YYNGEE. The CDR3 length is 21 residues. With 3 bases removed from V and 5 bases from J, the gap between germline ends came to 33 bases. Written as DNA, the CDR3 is TGTGCCAGCAGCGACCCCGAATACGGACAGAGAGGGCTAACTAAGCATCAGCCCCAGCATTTT. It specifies CASSDPEYGQRGLTKHQPQHF.

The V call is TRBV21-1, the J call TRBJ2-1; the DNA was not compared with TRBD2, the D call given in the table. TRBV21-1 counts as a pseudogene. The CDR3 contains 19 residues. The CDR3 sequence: CASSPPPSGRATLYNEQFF. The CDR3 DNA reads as TGTGCCAGCAGCCCACCCCCTAGCGGGAGGGCCACCCTCTACAATGAGCAGTTCTTC.

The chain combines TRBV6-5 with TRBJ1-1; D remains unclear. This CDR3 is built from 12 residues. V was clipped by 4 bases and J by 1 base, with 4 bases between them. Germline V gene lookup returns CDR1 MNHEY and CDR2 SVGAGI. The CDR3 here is CASSWRNTEAFF. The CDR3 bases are TGTGCCAGCAGTTGGAGGAACACTGAAGCTTTCTTT.

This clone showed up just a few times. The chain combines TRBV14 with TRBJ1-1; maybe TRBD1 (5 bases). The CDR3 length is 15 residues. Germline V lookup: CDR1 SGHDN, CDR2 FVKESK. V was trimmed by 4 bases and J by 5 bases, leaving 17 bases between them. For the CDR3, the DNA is TGTGCCAGCAGCCGACTTCCGGGGGGTGGAACTGAAGCTTTCTTT. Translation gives CASSRLPGGGTEAFF. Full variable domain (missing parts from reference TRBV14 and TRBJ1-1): EAGVTQFPSHSVIEKGQTVTLRCDPISGHDNLYWYRRVMGKEIKFLLHFVKESKQDESGMPNNRFLAERTGGTYSTLKVQPAELEDSGVYFCASSRLPGGGTEAFFGQGTRLTVV.